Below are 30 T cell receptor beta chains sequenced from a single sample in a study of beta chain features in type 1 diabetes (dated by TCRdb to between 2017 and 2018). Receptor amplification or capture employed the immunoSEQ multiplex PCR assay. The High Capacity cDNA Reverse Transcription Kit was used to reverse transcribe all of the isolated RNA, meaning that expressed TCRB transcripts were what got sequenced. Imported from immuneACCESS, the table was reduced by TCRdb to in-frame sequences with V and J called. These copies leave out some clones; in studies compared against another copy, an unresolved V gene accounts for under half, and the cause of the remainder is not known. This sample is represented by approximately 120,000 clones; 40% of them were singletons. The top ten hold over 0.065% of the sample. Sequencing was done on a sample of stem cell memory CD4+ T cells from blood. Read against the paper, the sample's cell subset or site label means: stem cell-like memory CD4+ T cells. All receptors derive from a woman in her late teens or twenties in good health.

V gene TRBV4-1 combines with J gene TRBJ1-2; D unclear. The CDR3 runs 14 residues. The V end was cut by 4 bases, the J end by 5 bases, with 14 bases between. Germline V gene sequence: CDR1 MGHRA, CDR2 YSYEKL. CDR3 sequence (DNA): TGCGCCAGCAGCCCCGCGGGGTTACCATATGGCTACACCTTC. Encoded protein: CASSPAGLPYGYTF.

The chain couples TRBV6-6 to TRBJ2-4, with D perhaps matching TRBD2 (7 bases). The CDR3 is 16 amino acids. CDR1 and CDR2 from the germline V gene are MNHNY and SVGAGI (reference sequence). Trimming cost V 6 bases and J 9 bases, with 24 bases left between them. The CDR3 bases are TGTGCCAGCAGGGAAAACAGGGCGGGAGTCTCGGGCATTCAGTACTTC. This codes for CASRENRAGVSGIQYF.

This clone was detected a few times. In DNA form, the CDR3 reads TGTGCCAGCAGTGAAAGTCCAGGGGCTTTAACTGGGGCCAACGTCCTGACTTTC. This gives the protein CASSESPGALTGANVLTF. The rearrangement links TRBV25-1 to TRBJ2-6, with TRBD1 as a possible D gene (6 bases). CDR3 length: 18 residues. V shed 2 bases and J shed 2 bases, with 16 bases lying between them. Germline V gene data show CDR1 as MGHDK and CDR2 as SYGVNS.

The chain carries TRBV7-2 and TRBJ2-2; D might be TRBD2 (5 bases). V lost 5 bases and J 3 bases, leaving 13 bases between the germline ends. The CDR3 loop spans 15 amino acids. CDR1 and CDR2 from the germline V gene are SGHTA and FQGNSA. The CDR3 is CASSPSAVYTGELFF. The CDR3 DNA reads TGTGCCAGCAGCCCTTCAGCGGTGTACACCGGGGAGCTGTTTTTT. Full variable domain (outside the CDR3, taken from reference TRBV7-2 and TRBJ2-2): GAGVSQSPSNKVTEKGKDVELRCDPISGHTALYWYRQSLGQGLEFLIYFQGNSAPDKSGLPSDRFSAERTGGSVSTLTIQRTQQEDSAVYLCASSPSAVYTGELFFGEGSRLTVL.

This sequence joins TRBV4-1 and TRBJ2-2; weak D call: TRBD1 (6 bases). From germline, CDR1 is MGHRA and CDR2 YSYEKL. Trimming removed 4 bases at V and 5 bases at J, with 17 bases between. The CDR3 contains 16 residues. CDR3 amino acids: CASSLGAGWYTGELFF. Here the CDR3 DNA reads TGCGCCAGCAGCCTGGGGGCGGGCTGGTATACCGGGGAGCTGTTTTTT.

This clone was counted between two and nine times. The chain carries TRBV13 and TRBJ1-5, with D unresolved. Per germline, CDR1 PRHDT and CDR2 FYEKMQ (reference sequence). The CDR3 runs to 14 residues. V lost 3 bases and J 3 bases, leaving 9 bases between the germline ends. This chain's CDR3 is CASSFGSVNQPQHF. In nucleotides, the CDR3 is TGTGCCAGCAGCTTCGGTAGCGTCAATCAGCCCCAGCATTTT.

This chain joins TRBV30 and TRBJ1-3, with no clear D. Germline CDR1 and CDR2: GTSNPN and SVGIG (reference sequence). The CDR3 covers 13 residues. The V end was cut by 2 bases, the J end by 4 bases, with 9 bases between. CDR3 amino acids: CAWSLSIGNTIYF. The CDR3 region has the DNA TGTGCCTGGAGTTTGAGCATCGGAAACACCATATATTTT.

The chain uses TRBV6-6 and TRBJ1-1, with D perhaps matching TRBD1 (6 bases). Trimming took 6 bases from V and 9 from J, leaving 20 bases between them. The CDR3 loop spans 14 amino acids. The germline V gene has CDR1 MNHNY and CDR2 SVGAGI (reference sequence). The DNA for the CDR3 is TGTGCCAGCAGAGAGCGGGGGGCTTGGACTAAAGCTTTCTTT. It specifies CASRERGAWTKAFF.

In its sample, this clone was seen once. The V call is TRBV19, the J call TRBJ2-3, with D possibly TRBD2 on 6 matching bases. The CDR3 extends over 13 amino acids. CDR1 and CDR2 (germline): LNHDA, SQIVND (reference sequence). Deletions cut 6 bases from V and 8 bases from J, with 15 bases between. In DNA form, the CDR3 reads TGTGCCAGTAGGGACTACAGAAGCGGTACGCAGTATTTT. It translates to CASRDYRSGTQYF.

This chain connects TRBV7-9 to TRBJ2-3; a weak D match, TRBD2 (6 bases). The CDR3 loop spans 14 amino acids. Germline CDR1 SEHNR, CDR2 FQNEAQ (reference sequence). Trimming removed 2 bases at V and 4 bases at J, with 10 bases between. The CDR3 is CASSLPGVPDTQYF. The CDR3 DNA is TGTGCCAGCAGCTTACCGGGGGTCCCAGATACGCAGTATTTT. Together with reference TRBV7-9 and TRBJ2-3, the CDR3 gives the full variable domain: DTGVSQNPRHKITKRGQNVTFRCDPISEHNRLYWYRQTLGQGPEFLTYFQNEAQLEKSRLLSDRFSAERPKGSFSTLEIQRTEQGDSAMYLCASSLPGVPDTQYFGPGTRLTVL.

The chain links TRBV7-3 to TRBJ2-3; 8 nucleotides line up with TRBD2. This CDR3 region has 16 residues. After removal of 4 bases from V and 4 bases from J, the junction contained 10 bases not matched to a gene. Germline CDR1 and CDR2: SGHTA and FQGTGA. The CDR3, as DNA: TGTGCCAGCAGCTCCTTAGGGACTAGTAATGCAGATACGCAGTATTTT. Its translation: CASSSLGTSNADTQYF. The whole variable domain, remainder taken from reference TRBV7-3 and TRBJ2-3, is GAGVSQTPSNKVTEKGKYVELRCDPISGHTALYWYRQSLGQGPEFLIYFQGTGAADDSGLPNDRFFAVRPEGSVSTLKIQRTERGDSAVYLCASSSLGTSNADTQYFGPGTRLTVL.

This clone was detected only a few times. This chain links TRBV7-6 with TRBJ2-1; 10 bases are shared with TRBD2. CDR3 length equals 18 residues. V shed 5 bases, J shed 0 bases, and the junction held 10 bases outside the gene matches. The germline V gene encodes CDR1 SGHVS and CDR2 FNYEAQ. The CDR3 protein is CASSQLAGPTLSYNEQFF. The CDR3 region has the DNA TGTGCCAGCAGCCAACTAGCGGGACCAACCCTCTCCTACAATGAGCAGTTCTTC.

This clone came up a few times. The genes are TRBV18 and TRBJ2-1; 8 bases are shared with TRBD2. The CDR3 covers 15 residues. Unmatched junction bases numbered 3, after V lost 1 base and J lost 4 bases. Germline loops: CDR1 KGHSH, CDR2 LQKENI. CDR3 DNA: TGTGCCAGCTCACCACTAACGGGAGGGTACAATGAGCAGTTCTTC. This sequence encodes CASSPLTGGYNEQFF. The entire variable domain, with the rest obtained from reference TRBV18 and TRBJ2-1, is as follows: NAGVMQNPRHLVRRRGQEARLRCSPMKGHSHVYWYRQLPEEGLKFMVYLQKENIIDESGMPKERFSAEFPKEGPSILRIQQVVRGDSAAYFCASSPLTGGYNEQFFGPGTRLTVL.

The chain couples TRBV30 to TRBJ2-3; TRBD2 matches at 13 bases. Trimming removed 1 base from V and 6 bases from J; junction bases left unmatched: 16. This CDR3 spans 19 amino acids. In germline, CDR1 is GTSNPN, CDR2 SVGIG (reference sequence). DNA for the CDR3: TGTGCCTGGAGTGGATTTGGACAGGGTAGGACTAGCGGGAGTGATACGCAGTATTTT. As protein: CAWSGFGQGRTSGSDTQYF.

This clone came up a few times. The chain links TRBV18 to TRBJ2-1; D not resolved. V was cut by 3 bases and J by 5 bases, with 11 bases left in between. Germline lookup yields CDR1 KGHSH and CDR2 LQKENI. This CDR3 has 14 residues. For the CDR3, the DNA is TGTGCCAGCTCACCTCACGCGGAAAACAATGAGCAGTTCTTC. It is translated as CASSPHAENNEQFF.

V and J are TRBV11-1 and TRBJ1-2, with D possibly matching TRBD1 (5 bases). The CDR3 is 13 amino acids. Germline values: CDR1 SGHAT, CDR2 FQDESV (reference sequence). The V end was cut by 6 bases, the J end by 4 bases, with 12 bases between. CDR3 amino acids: CASRQAGVYGYTF. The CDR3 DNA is TGTGCCAGCAGACAGGCGGGGGTCTATGGCTACACCTTC.

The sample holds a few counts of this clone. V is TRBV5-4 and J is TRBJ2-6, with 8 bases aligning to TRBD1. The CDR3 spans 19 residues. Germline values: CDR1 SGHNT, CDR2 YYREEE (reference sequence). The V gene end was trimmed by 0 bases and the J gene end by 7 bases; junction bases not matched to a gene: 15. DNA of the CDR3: TGTGCCAGCAGCTTGGTCCCAGGGGGCGGTAAATCTGCTGCCAACGTCCTGACTTTC. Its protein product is CASSLVPGGGKSAANVLTF.

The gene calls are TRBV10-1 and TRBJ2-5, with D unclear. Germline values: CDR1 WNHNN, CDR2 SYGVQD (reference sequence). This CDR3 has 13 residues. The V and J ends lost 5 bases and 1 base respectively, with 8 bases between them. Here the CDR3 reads CASSNSVQETQYF. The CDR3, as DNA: TGCGCCAGCAGTAACAGTGTCCAAGAGACCCAGTACTTC.

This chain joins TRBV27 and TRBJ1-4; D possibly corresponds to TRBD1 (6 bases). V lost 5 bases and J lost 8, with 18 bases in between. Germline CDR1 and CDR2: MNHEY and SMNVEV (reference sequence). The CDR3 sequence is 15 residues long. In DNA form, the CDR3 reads TGTGCCAGCAGTCACAGGGTTGGCTTAGGCGAAAAACTGTTTTTT. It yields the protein CASSHRVGLGEKLFF.

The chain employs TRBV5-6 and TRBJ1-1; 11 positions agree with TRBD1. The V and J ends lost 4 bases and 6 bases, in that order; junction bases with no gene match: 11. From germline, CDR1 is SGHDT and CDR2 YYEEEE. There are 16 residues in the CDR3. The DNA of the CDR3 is TGTGCCAGCAGCCGTTTGGACAGGGGGCATATGGCTGAAGCTTTCTTT. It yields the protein CASSRLDRGHMAEAFF.

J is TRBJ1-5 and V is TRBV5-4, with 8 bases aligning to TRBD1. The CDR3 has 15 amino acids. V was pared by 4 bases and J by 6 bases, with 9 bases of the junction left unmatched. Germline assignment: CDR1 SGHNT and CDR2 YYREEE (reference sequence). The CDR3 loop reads CASSLDRGRSQPQHF. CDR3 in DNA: TGTGCCAGCAGCCTCGACAGGGGACGGAGTCAGCCCCAGCATTTT.

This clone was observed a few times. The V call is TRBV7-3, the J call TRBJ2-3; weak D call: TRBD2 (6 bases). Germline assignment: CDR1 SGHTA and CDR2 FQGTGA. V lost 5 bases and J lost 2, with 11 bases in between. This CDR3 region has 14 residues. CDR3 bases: TGTGCCAGCAGCCAGCTGGGACTCACAGATACGCAGTATTTT. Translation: CASSQLGLTDTQYF. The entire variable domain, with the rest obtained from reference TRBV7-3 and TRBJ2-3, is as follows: GAGVSQTPSNKVTEKGKYVELRCDPISGHTALYWYRQSLGQGPEFLIYFQGTGAADDSGLPNDRFFAVRPEGSVSTLKIQRTERGDSAVYLCASSQLGLTDTQYFGPGTRLTVL.

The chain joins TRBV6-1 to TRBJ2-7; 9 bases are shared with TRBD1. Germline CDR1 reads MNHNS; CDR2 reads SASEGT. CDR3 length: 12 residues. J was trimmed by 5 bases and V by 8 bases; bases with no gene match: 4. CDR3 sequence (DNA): TGTGCCAGCGTTTGGACAGGGGACGAGCAGTACTTC. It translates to CASVWTGDEQYF.

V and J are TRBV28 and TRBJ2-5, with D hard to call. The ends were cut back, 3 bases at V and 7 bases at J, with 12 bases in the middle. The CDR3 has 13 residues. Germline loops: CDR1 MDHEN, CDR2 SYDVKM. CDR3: CASSLLATGTQYF. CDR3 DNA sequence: TGTGCCAGCAGTTTGCTGGCCACGGGGACCCAGTACTTC.

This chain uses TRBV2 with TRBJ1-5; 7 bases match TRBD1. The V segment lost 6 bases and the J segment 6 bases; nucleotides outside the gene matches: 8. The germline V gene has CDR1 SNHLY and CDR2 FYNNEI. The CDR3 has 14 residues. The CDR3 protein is CASRPDREGQPQHF. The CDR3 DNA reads TGTGCCAGCAGACCCGACAGGGAAGGTCAGCCCCAGCATTTT.

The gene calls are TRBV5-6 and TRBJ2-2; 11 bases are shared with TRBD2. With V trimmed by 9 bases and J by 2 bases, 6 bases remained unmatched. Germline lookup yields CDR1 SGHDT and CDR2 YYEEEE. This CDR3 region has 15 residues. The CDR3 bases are TGTGCCATCCACGGGACTAGCGGAAACACCGGGGAGCTGTTTTTT. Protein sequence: CAIHGTSGNTGELFF. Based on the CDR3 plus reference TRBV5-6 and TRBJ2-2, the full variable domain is DAGVTQSPTHLIKTRGQQVTLRCSPKSGHDTVSWYQQALGQGPQFIFQYYEEEERQRGNFPDRFSGHQFPNYSSELNVNALLLGDSALYLCAIHGTSGNTGELFFGEGSRLTVL.

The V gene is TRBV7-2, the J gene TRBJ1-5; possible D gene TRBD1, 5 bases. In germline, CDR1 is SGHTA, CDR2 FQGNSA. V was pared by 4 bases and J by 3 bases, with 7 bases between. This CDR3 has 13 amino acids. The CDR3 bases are TGTGCCAGCAGCTGGGGCCACAATCAGCCCCAGCATTTT. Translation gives CASSWGHNQPQHF.

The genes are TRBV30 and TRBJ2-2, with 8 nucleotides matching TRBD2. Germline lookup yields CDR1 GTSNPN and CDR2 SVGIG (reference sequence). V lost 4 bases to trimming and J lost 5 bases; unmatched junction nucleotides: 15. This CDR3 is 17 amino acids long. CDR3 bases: TGTGCCTGGAACTGGGGTGCCGGCGGGAGGAGTACCGGGGAGCTGTTTTTT. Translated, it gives CAWNWGAGGRSTGELFF. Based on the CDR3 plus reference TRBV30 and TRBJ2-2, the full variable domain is SQTIHQWPATLVQPVGSPLSLECTVEGTSNPNLYWYRQAAGRGLQLLFYSVGIGQISSEVPQNLSASRPQDRQFILSSKKLLLSDSGFYLCAWNWGAGGRSTGELFFGEGSRLTVL.

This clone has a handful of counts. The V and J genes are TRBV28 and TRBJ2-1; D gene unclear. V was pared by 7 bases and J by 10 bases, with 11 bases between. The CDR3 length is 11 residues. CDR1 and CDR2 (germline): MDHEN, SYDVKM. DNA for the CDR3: TGTGCCAGCAAAGACCCCAGGGAGCAGTTCTTC. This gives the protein CASKDPREQFF.

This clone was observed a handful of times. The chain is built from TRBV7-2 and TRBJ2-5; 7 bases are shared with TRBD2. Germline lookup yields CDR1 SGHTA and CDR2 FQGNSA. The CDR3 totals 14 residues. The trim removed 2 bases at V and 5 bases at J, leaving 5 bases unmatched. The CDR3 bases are TGTGCCAGCAGCTTAATCGCGGGAGTGGAGACCCAGTACTTC. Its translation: CASSLIAGVETQYF.